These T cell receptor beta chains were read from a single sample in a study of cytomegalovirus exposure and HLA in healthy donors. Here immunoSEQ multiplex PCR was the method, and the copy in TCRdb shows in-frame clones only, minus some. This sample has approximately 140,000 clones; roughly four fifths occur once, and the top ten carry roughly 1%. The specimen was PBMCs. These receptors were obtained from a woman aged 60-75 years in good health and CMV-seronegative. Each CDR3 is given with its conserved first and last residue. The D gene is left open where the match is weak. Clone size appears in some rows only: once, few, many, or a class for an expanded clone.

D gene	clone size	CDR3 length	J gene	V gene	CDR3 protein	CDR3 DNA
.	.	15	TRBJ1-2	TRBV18	CASSPELGPSGGYTF	TGTGCCAGCTCACCAGAGCTTGGGCCGTCGGGGGGCTACACCTTC
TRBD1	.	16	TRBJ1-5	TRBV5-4	CASSFGPTGINQPQHF	TGTGCCAGCAGCTTCGGCCCGACAGGGATCAATCAGCCCCAGCATTTT
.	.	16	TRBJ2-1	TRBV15	CATSRDQGMAYNEQFF	TGTGCCACCAGCAGAGATCAGGGTATGGCCTACAATGAGCAGTTCTTC
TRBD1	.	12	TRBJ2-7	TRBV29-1	CSVGQEVRQQYF	TGCAGCGTCGGACAGGAGGTCCGTCAGCAGTACTTC
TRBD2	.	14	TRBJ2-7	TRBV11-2	CASSHPSGSYEQYF	TGTGCCAGCAGCCATCCTAGCGGGAGCTACGAGCAGTACTTC
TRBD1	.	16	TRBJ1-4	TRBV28	CASSSLSTGGTVKLFF	TGTGCCAGCAGTAGCTTATCTACAGGGGGCACCGTAAAACTGTTTTTT
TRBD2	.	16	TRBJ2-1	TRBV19	CASSTLWSGTYNEQFF	TGTGCCAGTAGTACACTTTGGAGCGGGACGTACAATGAGCAGTTCTTC
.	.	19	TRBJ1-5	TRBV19	CASSIDLARGSFGNQPQHF	TGTGCCAGTAGTATAGATCTGGCTCGGGGTTCGTTCGGGAATCAGCCCCAGCATTTT
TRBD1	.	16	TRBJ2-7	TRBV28	CASSLPRTGGAYEQYF	TGTGCCAGCAGCCTGCCTAGGACAGGGGGAGCCTACGAGCAGTACTTC
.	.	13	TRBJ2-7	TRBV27	CASSLLAAYEQYF	TGTGCCAGCAGTCTACTAGCCGCCTACGAGCAGTACTTC
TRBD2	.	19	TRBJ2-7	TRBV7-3	CASSPGLAGGLPETYEQYF	TGTGCCAGCAGCCCTGGACTAGCGGGAGGGCTGCCCGAGACCTACGAGCAGTACTTC
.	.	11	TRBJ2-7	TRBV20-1	CSAPTTYEQYF	TGCAGTGCTCCGACGACTTACGAGCAGTACTTC
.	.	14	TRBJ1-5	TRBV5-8	CASSLRTGNQPQHF	TGTGCCAGCAGCTTGCGAACAGGCAATCAGCCCCAGCATTTT
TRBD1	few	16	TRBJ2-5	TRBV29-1	CSVEDPRTGGRETQYF	TGCAGCGTTGAAGACCCTCGTACAGGGGGTCGTGAGACCCAGTACTTC
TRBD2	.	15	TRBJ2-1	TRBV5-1	CASSLDAGGPGEQFF	TGCGCCAGCAGCTTGGATGCGGGAGGGCCAGGTGAGCAGTTCTTC
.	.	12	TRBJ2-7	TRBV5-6	CASSLSQYEQYF	TGTGCCAGCAGCCTTTCCCAGTACGAGCAGTACTTC
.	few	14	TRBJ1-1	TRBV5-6	CASGYRDRNTEAFF	TGTGCCAGCGGCTACAGGGATAGAAACACTGAAGCTTTCTTT
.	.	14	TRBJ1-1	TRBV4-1	CASSPVGSNTEAFF	TGCGCCAGCAGCCCTGTCGGGAGCAACACTGAAGCTTTCTTT
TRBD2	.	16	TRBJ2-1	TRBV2	CASSEPSGSSYNEQFF	TGTGCCAGCAGTGAGCCCAGCGGGAGCTCCTACAATGAGCAGTTCTTC
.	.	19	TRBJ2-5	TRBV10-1	CASSRFTLRVVRNAETQYF	TGCGCCAGCTCACGATTTACCTTGAGGGTAGTCAGAAACGCAGAGACCCAGTACTTC
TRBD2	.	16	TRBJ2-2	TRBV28	CASSKETSGGTGELFF	TGTGCCAGCAGTAAGGAGACTAGCGGAGGAACCGGGGAGCTGTTTTTT
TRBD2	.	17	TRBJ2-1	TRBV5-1	CASSPGQGLAGVNEQFF	TGCGCCAGCAGCCCGGGTCAGGGCCTAGCGGGAGTTAATGAGCAGTTCTTC
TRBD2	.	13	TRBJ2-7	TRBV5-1	CASSGTSGFPQYF	TGCGCCAGCAGCGGGACTAGCGGGTTTCCACAGTACTTC
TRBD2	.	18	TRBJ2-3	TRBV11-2	CATKAGLAGPTSTDTQYF	TGTGCCACCAAAGCGGGACTAGCGGGGCCTACTAGCACAGATACGCAGTATTTT
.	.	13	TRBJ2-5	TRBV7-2	CASSRGSLQTQYF	TGTGCCAGCAGCCGCGGGTCCCTGCAGACCCAGTACTTC
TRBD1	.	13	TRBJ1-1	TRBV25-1	CASKGTGGTEAFF	TGTGCCAGCAAGGGGACAGGGGGCACTGAAGCTTTCTTT
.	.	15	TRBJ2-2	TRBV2	CALKRSRSNSGELFF	TGTGCACTTAAGCGGAGTAGAAGTAATTCCGGGGAGCTGTTTTTT
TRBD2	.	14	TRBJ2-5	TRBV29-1	CSVATSGGAETQYF	TGCAGCGTCGCGACTAGCGGGGGGGCTGAGACCCAGTACTTC